This T cell receptor beta chain stems from a study of blood T cell repertoires in COVID-19. Study summary: The origin of the acute and convalescent COVID-19 samples was the United States, Italy and Spain.

Repertoires were generated with immunoSEQ multiplex PCR, while TCRdb's copy carries only in-frame clones and drops some. This table has about 520,000 clones, 70% to 90% appearing once. Material for sequencing was peripheral blood. This sequence originates from a human donor in a cohort sampled during active COVID-19.

Here the CDR3 DNA reads TGTGCCAGCAGTCTGACCGGGACAGGCGCCTACGAGCAGTACTTC. This sequence encodes CASSLTGTGAYEQYF. The V gene is TRBV25-1, the J gene TRBJ2-7; 8 bases map to TRBD1. This CDR3 has 15 residues. Trimming at V came to 5 bases and at J to 2 bases, leaving 8 bases not matched to a gene. CDR1 is MGHDK and CDR2 is SYGVNS in the germline V gene.